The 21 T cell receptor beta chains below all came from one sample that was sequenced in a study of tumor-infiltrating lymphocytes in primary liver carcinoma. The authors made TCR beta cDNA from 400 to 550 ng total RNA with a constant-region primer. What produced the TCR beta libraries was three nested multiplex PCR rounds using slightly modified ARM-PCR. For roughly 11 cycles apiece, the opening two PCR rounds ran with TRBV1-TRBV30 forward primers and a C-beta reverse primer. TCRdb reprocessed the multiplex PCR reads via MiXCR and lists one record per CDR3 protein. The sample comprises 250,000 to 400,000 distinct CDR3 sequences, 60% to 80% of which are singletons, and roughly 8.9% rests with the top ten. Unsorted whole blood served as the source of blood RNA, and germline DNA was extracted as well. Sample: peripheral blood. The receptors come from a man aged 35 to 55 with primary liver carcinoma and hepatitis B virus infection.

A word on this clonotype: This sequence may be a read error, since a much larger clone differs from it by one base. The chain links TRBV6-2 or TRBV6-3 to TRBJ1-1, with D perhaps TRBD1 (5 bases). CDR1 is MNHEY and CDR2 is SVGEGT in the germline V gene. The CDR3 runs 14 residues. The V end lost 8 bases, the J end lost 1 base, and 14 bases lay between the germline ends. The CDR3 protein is CASQRTWENTEAFF. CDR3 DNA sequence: TGTGCCAGCCAGAGGACATGGGAGAACACTGAAGCTTTCTTT.

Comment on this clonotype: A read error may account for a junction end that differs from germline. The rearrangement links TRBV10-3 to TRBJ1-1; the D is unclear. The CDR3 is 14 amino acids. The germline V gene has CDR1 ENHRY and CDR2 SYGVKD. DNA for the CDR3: TGTGCCATCATGGGCGGCTCCATGAAGACTGAAGCTTTATTT. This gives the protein CAIMGGSMKTEALF.

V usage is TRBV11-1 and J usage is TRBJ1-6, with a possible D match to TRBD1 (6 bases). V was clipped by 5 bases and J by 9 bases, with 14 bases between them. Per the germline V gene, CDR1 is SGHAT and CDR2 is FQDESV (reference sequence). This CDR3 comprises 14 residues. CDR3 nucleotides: TGTGCCAGCAGCCGGAACAGGGTAAGTTCACCCCTCCACTTT. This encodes CASSRNRVSSPLHF. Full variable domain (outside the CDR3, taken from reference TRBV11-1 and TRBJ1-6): EAEVAQSPRYKITEKSQAVAFWCDPISGHATLYWYRQILGQGPELLVQFQDESVVDDSQLPKDRFSAERLKGVDSTLKIQPAELGDSAMYLCASSRNRVSSPLHFGNGTRLTVT.

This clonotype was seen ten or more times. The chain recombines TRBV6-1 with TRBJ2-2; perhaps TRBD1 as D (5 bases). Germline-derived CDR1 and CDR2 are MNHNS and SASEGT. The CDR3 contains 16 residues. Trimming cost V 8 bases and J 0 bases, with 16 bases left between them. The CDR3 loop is CASLQGRNANTGELFF. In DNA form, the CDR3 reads TGTGCCAGCTTGCAGGGTAGGAACGCGAACACCGGGGAGCTGTTTTTT.

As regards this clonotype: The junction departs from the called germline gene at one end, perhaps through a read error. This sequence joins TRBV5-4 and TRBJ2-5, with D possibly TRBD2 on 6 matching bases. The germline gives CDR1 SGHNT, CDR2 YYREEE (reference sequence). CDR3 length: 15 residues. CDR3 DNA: TGTGCTAGCAGCGCCCGGTCTAGCGTCCAAGAGACCCACTACTTC. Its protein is CASSARSSVQETHYF.

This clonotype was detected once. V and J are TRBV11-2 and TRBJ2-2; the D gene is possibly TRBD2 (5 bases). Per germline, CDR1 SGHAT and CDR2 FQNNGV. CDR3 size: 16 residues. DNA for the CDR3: TGTACCAACAGCCTAGATTGGAGCGGTACTACCGGGGAGCTGTTTTTT. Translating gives CTNSLDWSGTTGELFF.

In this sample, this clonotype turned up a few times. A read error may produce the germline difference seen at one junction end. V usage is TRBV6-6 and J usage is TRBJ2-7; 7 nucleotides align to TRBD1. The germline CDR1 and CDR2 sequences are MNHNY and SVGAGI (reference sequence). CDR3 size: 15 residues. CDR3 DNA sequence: TGTGCCAGCAGTTCATCTAGACAGGGCTCCCACGAGCAGTACTTC. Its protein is CASSSSRQGSHEQYF.

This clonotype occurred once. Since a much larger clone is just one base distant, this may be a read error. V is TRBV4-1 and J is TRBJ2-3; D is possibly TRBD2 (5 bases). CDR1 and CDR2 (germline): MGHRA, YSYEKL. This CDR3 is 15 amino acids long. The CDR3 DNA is TGCGCCAGCAGCCAAGACGGGGTGGGCACAGATATGCAGTATTTT. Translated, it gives CASSQDGVGTDMQYF.

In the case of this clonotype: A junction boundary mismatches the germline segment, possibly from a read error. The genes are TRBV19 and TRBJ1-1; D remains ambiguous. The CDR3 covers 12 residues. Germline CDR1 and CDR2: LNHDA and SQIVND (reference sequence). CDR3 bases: TGTGCCGGTAGTATAGTTGACAAAGAAGCTTTCTTT. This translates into CAGSIVDKEAFF. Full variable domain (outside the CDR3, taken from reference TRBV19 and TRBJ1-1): DGGITQSPKYLFRKEGQNVTLSCEQNLNHDAMYWYRQDPGQGLRLIYYSQIVNDFQKGDIAEGYSVSREKKESFPLTVTSAQKNPTAFYLCAGSIVDKEAFFGQGTRLTVV.

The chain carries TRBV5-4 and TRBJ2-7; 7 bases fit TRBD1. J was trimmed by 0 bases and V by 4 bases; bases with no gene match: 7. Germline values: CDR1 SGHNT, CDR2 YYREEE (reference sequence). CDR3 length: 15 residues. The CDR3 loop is CASSRDRLSSYEQYF. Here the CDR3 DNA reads TGTGCCAGCAGCCGGGACAGATTGAGCTCCTACGAGCAGTACTTC.

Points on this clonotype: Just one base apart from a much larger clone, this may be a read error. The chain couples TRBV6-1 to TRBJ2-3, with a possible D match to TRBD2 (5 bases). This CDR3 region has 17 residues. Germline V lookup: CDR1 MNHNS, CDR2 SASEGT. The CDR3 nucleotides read TGTGCCTGCAGTGAAGAATTAGGCGGGCCGGGCACAGATACGCAGTATTTT. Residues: CACSEELGGPGTDTQYF.

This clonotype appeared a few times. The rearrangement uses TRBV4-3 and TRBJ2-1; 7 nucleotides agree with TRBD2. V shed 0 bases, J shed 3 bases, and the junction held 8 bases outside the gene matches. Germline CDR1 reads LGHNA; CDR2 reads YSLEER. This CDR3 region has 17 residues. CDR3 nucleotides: TGCGCCAGCAGCCAAGAGGCTAGCGGATCGAACTACAATGAGCAGTTCTTC. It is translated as CASSQEASGSNYNEQFF.

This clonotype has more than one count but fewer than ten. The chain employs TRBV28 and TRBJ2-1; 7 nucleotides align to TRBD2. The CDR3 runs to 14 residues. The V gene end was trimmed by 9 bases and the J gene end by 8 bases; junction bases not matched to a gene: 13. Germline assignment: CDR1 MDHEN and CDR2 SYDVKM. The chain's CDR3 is CASRPAGNLYEQFF. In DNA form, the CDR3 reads TGTGCCAGTAGGCCAGCGGGGAATTTATATGAGCAGTTCTTC.

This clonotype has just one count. The CDR3 DNA sequence: TGTGCCAGCAGCCAGTGGGAGGGCCAAGAGACCCAGTACTTC. It translates to CASSQWEGQETQYF. The genes are TRBV6-5 and TRBJ2-5; 7 bases line up with TRBD2. After removal of 6 bases from V and 1 base from J, the junction contained 5 bases not matched to a gene. Germline CDR1 reads MNHEY; CDR2 reads SVGAGI. The CDR3 is 14 amino acids.

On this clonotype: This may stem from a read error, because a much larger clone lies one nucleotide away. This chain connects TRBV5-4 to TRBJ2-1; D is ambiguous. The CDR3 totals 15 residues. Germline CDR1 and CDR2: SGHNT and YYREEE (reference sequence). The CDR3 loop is CACSADSGAYNEQFF. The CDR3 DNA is TGTGCCTGCAGCGCGGATAGTGGGGCCTACAATGAGCAGTTCTTC.

The CDR3: CASSPFGLVGEQFF. CDR3 nucleotides: TGTGCCAGCAGCCCGTTCGGCCTTGTGGGTGAGCAGTTCTTC. This sequence joins TRBV5-4 and TRBJ2-1; the D is unclear. Germline-derived CDR1 and CDR2 are SGHNT and YYREEE (reference sequence). Trimming left V 4 bases short and J 9 bases short, with 17 bases between. The CDR3 extends over 14 amino acids.

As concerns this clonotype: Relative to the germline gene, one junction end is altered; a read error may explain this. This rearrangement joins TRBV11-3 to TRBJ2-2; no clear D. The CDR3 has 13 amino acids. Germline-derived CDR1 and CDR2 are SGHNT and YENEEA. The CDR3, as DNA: TGTGTCAGCAGCTTCTCGGGCGCCGGGGAGCTGTTTTTT. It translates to CVSSFSGAGELFF.

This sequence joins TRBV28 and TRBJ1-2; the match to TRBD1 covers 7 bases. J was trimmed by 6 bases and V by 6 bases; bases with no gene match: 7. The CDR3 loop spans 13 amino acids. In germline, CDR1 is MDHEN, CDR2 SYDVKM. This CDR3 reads CASRTGSPHGYTF. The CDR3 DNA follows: TGTGCCAGCAGGACAGGGTCTCCCCATGGCTACACCTTC.

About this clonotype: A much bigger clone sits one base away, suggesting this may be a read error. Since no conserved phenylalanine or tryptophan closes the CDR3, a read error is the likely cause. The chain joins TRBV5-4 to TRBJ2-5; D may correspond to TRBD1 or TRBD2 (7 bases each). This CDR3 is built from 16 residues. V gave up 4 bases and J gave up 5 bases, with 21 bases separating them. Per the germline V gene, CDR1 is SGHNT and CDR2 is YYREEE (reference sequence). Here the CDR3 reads CASSTEGRGRVETQYL. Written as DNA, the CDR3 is TGTGCCAGCAGCACCGAAGGGAGGGGGCGCGTTGAGACCCAGTACTTA.

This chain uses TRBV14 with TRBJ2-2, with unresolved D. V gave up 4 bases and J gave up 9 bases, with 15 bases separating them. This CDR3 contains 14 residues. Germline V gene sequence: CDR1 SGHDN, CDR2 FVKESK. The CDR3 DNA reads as TGTGCCAGCAGCCCAACCCTGACCAGCAGGGAGCTGTTTTTT. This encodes CASSPTLTSRELFF.

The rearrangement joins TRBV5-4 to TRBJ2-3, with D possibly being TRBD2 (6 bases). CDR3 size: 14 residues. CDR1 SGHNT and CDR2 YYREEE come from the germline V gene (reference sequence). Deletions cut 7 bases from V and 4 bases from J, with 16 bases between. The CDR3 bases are TGTGCCAGCGCTGCACGGGAGAAGGCAGATACGCAGTATTTT. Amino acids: CASAAREKADTQYF.